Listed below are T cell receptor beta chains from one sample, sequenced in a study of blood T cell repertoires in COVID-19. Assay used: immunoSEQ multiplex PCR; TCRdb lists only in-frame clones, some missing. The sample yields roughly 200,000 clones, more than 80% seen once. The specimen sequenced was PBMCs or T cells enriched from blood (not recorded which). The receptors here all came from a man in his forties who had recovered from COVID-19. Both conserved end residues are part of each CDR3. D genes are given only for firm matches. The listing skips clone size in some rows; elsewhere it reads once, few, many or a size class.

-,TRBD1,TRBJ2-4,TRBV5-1,CASSSGTGTRRAKNIQYF,TGCGCCAGCAGCTCCGGGACAGGGACAAGAAGGGCCAAAAACATTCAGTACTTC
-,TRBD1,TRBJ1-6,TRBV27,CASSLSRGYAGYNSPLHF,TGTGCCAGCAGTTTATCCAGGGGGTACGCTGGCTATAATTCACCCCTCCACTTT
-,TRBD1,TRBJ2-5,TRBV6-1,CASSDGGQGETQYF,TGTGCCAGCAGTGATGGGGGACAGGGAGAGACCCAGTACTTC
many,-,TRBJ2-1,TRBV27,CASSEDTNEQFF,TGTGCCAGCAGTGAGGATACTAATGAGCAGTTCTTC
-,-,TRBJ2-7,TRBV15,CATSRGRDSTYEQYF,TGTGCCACCAGCAGAGGGAGGGACTCAACCTACGAGCAGTACTTC
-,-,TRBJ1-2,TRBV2,CASSALHLEDF,TGTGCCAGCAGTGCTCTTCACTTGGAGGACTTC
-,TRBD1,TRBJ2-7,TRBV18,CASSGGQGAEQYF,TGTGCCAGCTCCGGGGGACAGGGGGCCGAGCAGTACTTC
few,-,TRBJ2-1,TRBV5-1,CASSLPSENPINEQFF,TGCGCCAGCAGCTTGCCCTCGGAGAACCCTATCAATGAGCAGTTCTTC
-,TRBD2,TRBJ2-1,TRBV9,CASSVDGASGRNEQFF,TGTGCCAGCAGCGTAGACGGGGCTAGCGGAAGGAATGAGCAGTTCTTC
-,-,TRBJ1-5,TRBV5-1,CASSFTTGWNQPQHF,TGCGCCAGCAGCTTTACTACAGGGTGGAATCAGCCCCAGCATTTT
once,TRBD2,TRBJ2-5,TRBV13,CASSFRTSEETQYF,TGTGCCAGCAGCTTCCGGACTAGCGAGGAGACCCAGTACTTC
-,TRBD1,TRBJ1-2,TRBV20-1,CSVYRGQGYTF,TGCAGCGTATACAGGGGGCAGGGCTACACCTTC
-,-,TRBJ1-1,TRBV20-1,CSARTTGAFF,TGCAGTGCTAGGACGACCGGGGCTTTCTTT
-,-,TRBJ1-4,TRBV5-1,CASSLRQPNNEKLFF,TGCGCCAGCAGCTTGAGACAGCCTAATAATGAAAAACTGTTTTTT
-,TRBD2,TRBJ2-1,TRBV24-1,CATSDPFSSRGSSNEQFF,TGTGCCACCAGTGATCCCTTTTCTAGTCGCGGGAGTTCAAATGAGCAGTTCTTC
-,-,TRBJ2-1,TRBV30,CAWTQGGMASYNEQFF,TGTGCCTGGACCCAGGGGGGCATGGCGTCCTACAATGAGCAGTTCTTC
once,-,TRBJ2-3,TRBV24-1,CATSRTKAKPDTQYF,TGTGCCACCAGCCGGACAAAGGCCAAGCCAGATACGCAGTATTTT
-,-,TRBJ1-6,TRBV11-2,CASTPGGAGSPLHF,TGTGCCAGCACTCCCGGGGGGGCGGGCTCACCCCTCCACTTT
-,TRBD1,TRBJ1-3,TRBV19,CASSMVGPGQGNTIYF,TGTGCCAGTAGTATGGTCGGACCGGGACAGGGAAACACCATATATTTT
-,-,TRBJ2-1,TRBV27,CASSLGGEIYNEQFF,TGTGCCAGCAGTTTAGGTGGGGAGATCTACAATGAGCAGTTCTTC
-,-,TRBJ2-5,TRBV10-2,CASSERETQYF,TGCGCCAGCAGTGAGCGGGAGACCCAGTACTTC
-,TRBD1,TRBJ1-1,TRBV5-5,CASSIRQGVEAFF,TGTGCCAGCAGCATCCGACAGGGTGTTGAAGCTTTCTTT